This TCR beta chain was profiled in a study of blood T cell repertoires in COVID-19 (dated by TCRdb to the early 2020s). Turning to the overall study: Samples covering the acute and convalescent phases of COVID-19 were provided by collaborators in the United States, Italy and Spain. Subjects who had been exposed to COVID-19, were actively infected with it, or had recovered from it provided the deeply sampled blood TCRbeta repertoires that made up the dataset. The repertoires were made available in a free public database intended to serve as a resource for research on the immune response to SARS-CoV-2. The samples were drawn from two sources: the first 160 participants of the ongoing ImmuneRACE study, and 1,000 to 1,500 subjects contributed by 6 global collaborators. HLA class I and class II types, where available, came from metadata supplied by the sample provider rather than from assay-based typing. The prospective study material was composed of cDNA or gDNA derived from T cells, B-cell-depleted T cells, or PBMCs. Sample metadata almost always included a de-identified subject ID, COVID-19 status, age in years and sex. Study-wide conclusions, independent of this receptor: How much clinical and demographic metadata was included differed by source and by participant, and the metadata was provided uncurated.

At one collaborating source in Seattle, patients were enrolled during active infection and were followed longitudinally through the course of disease. Each collaborating institution followed its own protocols to collect whole blood in K2EDTA tubes. For TCRbeta analysis, collaborators shipped samples in one of three forms: frozen whole blood, isolated PBMCs, or DNA extracted from either of those sample types. The germline V gene sets CDR1 to WSHSY and CDR2 to SAAADI. V is clipped by 8 bases and J by 5 bases, and the sequence between their germline boundaries is 15 bases long. The cysteine opens and the phenylalanine closes a CDR3 of 13 amino acids. The read is trimmed to its CDR3 DNA, 39 bases read in frame from base 1. As concerns this clone: Its recognized antigen is unknown. The input lacks base qualities; no much larger clone sits a single base away.

TCRbeta CDR3 regions were amplified from genomic DNA using the immunoSEQ Assay, a bias-controlled multiplex PCR. The published analysis was carried out like this. The number of nucleated cells in each sample was estimated from the amplification of reference gene primers within the assay. To quantify the absolute abundance of each unique TCRbeta CDR3 rearrangement, sequence reads were collapsed and filtered. For each sample, productive Simpson clonality was calculated as the square root of Simpson's diversity index across productive rearrangements. TCRdb holds this immuneACCESS table with in-frame rearrangements only. Some clones are missing; in checked studies, unresolved V genes explain under half, and the rest has no known cause. V and J calls and clone size are those listed in that table; D and trimming were worked out from the DNA. This sample has 25,000 to 30,000 clones in its table, and 90% to 95% of those were observed once. Jointly, the top ten make up roughly 0.8% of the sample.

The receptor chain draws on TRBV10-2 and TRBJ1-1, with the D gene too uncertain to name. Sample: peripheral blood. This receptor was identified in a woman in her seventies with COVID-19, enrolled during active disease. The CDR3 corresponds to CASLAGSPTEAFF. DNA sequence: TGCGCCAGCCTGGCGGGATCCCCTACTGAAGCTTTCTTT.